Each of the 12 T cell receptor beta chains below was sequenced from the same sample in a study of blood T cell repertoires in COVID-19. The method was immunoSEQ multiplex PCR; TCRdb's version includes in-frame clones alone and lacks a portion of them. Of 470,000 or so clones in the sample, approximately 83% were seen once. The material sequenced was peripheral blood. Receptors originate from a human donor in a cohort sampled during active COVID-19.

The chain joins TRBV4-1 to TRBJ2-7; 7 positions agree with TRBD1. The ends lost 5 bases at V and 7 bases at J; junction bases unmatched: 14. The germline V gene encodes CDR1 MGHRA and CDR2 YSYEKL. The length of the CDR3 is 15 residues. The CDR3 DNA follows: TGCGCCAGCAGCGTCCTGGGACAGTCCTCTTCGGAGCAGTACTTC. Translated, it gives CASSVLGQSSSEQYF.

This rearrangement joins TRBV19 to TRBJ1-2; D possibly corresponds to TRBD1 (5 bases). Looked up from germline, CDR1 is LNHDA and CDR2 is SQIVND (reference sequence). Between the trimmed V and J ends, which lost 6 bases and 4 bases, there was a span of 15 bases. The CDR3 sequence is 14 residues long. The CDR3 region is CASRSGAISYGYTF. The DNA of the CDR3 is TGTGCCAGTAGAAGTGGGGCGATAAGCTATGGCTACACCTTC.

This clone was picked up one time. V usage is TRBV6-6 and J usage is TRBJ1-2; D unclear. CDR1 and CDR2 from the germline V gene are MNHNY and SVGAGI (reference sequence). The CDR3 has 15 residues. Trimming shortened V by 0 bases and J by 5 bases, and 13 bases separated the two germline ends. Here the CDR3 reads CASSYSRDSTYGYTF. DNA for the CDR3: TGTGCCAGCAGTTACTCGAGGGATTCAACATATGGCTACACCTTC.

This rearrangement joins TRBV5-4 to TRBJ2-5; 10 nucleotides align to TRBD2. Losses at the gene ends were 0 bases for V and 5 bases for J; bases not matched to a gene: 4. The CDR3 consists of 15 residues. Per the germline V gene, CDR1 is SGHNT and CDR2 is YYREEE (reference sequence). The CDR3 protein is CASSLAKREGETQYF. The DNA for the CDR3 is TGTGCCAGCAGCTTGGCCAAGCGGGAGGGGGAGACCCAGTACTTC.

V is TRBV27 and J is TRBJ2-5, with D possibly being TRBD2 (5 bases). The CDR3 spans 14 residues. Germline V lookup: CDR1 MNHEY, CDR2 SMNVEV (reference sequence). V lost 3 bases, J lost 4 bases, and 12 bases lay in between. As DNA, the CDR3 is TGTGCCAGCAGTTTCCATGGACTGCCAGAGACCCAGTACTTC. It encodes CASSFHGLPETQYF.

The rearrangement uses TRBV6-5 and TRBJ2-1; D is possibly TRBD2 (5 bases). Germline lookup yields CDR1 MNHEY and CDR2 SVGAGI. The germline V and J ends were trimmed by 5 bases and 0 bases, with 11 bases remaining between them. This CDR3 has 15 amino acids. Written as DNA, the CDR3 is TGTGCCAGCAGTCTCGAGGGCAGCTCCTACAATGAGCAGTTCTTC. Translating it yields CASSLEGSSYNEQFF.

The chain joins TRBV6-5 to TRBJ1-5; 8 nucleotides line up with TRBD1. The CDR3 is 13 residues long. V gave up 8 bases and J gave up 7 bases; unmatched junction bases: 7. The V gene's germline CDR1 is MNHEY and CDR2 SVGAGI. CDR3 nucleotides: TGTGCCAGCGGTTCAGGGGGCGGACAGCCCCAGCATTTT. Translated, it gives CASGSGGGQPQHF.

The chain recombines TRBV19 with TRBJ1-2; D ambiguous. The germline CDR1 and CDR2 sequences are LNHDA and SQIVND (reference sequence). Trimming removed 9 bases at V and 8 bases at J, with 13 bases between. The CDR3 has 11 amino acids. CDR3 amino acids: CASRGGNGYTF. CDR3 in DNA: TGTGCCAGCCGGGGAGGGAACGGCTACACCTTC.

The chain has TRBV6-2 or TRBV6-3 and TRBJ2-7, with 9 bases that match TRBD2. Germline V gene lookup returns CDR1 MNHEY and CDR2 SVGEGT. J was trimmed by 3 bases and V by 0 bases; bases with no gene match: 6. This CDR3 spans 16 amino acids. The CDR3 sequence: CASSYSRLADLYEQYF. The CDR3 nucleotides are TGTGCCAGCAGTTACTCGAGACTAGCGGACCTCTACGAGCAGTACTTC.

CDR3 sequence: CASSPPLAGAPDTQYF. CDR3 nucleotides: TGTGCCAGCAGCCCGCCACTAGCGGGAGCTCCAGATACGCAGTATTTT. V gene TRBV7-2 combines with J gene TRBJ2-3; 11 nucleotides line up with TRBD2. Germline V gene lookup returns CDR1 SGHTA and CDR2 FQGNSA. There are 16 residues in the CDR3. V dropped 5 bases and J dropped 4; count of bases not matched to a gene: 8. Full variable domain (rest looked up from reference TRBV7-2 and TRBJ2-3): GAGVSQSPSNKVTEKGKDVELRCDPISGHTALYWYRQSLGQGLEFLIYFQGNSAPDKSGLPSDRFSAERTGGSVSTLTIQRTQQEDSAVYLCASSPPLAGAPDTQYFGPGTRLTVL.

The chain couples TRBV4-2 to TRBJ2-1; 8 bases fit TRBD2. The junction had 17 bases not matched to a gene; V was cut back by 1 base and J by 9 bases. CDR1 is LGHNA, CDR2 YNFKEQ, per germline. CDR3 length equals 18 residues. This chain's CDR3 is CASSQVWGSGTTSAEQFF. In DNA form, the CDR3 reads TGTGCCAGCAGCCAAGTATGGGGTAGCGGGACGACCTCTGCTGAGCAGTTCTTC.

The chain combines TRBV30 with TRBJ1-2; 10 positions agree with TRBD1. V gave up 4 bases and J gave up 3 bases; unmatched junction bases: 8. This CDR3 spans 15 amino acids. The germline V gene has CDR1 GTSNPN and CDR2 SVGIG (reference sequence). DNA for the CDR3: TGTGCCTGGAATACGGGACAGGGGCAAGACTATGGCTACACCTTC. Its protein product is CAWNTGQGQDYGYTF.